This T cell receptor (beta chain) was profiled in a study of cytomegalovirus exposure and HLA in healthy donors. Study conclusions and caveats: Per published reports, the classifier diagnosed cytomegalovirus status with high specificity and sensitivity. There were 164 TCR beta chains listed as cytomegalovirus-associated. In vitro confirmation showed three CMV-associated chains to be CMV antigen specific.

TCRdb's table, derived via immunoSEQ multiplex PCR, lists solely in-frame clones and lacks some. The table records about 97,000 clones, 85% to 95% of them present only once. This clone was seen just once. Its antigen is as yet unknown. The V and J ends lost 4 bases and 9 bases, in that order; junction bases with no gene match: 10. The CDR3 contains 16 residues. Germline CDR1 reads MGHRA; CDR2 reads YSYEKL. The V and J genes are TRBV4-1 and TRBJ2-1; 12 positions match TRBD2. Sequencing was done on a sample of PBMCs. This TCR came from a woman in her late teens or twenties in good health and CMV-seronegative. The CDR3 is CASSLSRTSGVAEQFF. CDR3 bases: TGCGCCAGCAGCCTGAGCCGGACTAGCGGGGTTGCTGAGCAGTTCTTC.